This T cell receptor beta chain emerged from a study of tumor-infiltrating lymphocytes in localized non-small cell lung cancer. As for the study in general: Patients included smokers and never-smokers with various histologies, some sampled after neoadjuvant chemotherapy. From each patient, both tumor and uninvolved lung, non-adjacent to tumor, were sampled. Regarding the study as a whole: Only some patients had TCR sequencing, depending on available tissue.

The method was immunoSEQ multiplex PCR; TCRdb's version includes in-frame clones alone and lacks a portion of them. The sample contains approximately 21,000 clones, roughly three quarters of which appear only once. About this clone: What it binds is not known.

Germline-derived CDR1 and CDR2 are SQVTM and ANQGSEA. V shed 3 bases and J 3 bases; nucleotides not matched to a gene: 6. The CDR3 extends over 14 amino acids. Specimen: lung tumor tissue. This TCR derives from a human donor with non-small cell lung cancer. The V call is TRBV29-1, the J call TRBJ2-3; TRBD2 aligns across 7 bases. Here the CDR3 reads CSVEGGTWTDTQYF. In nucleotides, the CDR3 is TGCAGCGTTGAGGGGGGGACGTGGACAGATACGCAGTATTTT.